Shown below are 17 T cell receptor beta chains from a single sample sequenced in a study of CD4 T cells in relation to SARS-CoV-2 and coronaviruses. Data came from immunoSEQ multiplex PCR; TCRdb stores just in-frame clones and leaves some out. The data contain tens of thousands of clones, 76% of them singletons. What these receptors recognize is not known. CD4+ T cells from unexposed donors were obtained before the COVID-19 pandemic (2011-2018). Isolation of CD4+ T cells took place after about 10 days in culture. The material sequenced was CD4+ T cells from PBMCs, cultured in vitro. Receptor source: a human donor in good health.

This sequence joins TRBV7-8 and TRBJ2-2, with 16 nucleotides matching TRBD2. This CDR3 region has 18 residues. Germline V gene sequence: CDR1 SGHVS, CDR2 FQNEAQ. V lost 5 bases, J lost 5 bases, and 8 bases stayed unmatched. The CDR3, as DNA: TGTGCCAGCAGCCAAGCCGGGACTAGCGGGGGGGTGACCGGGGAGCTGTTTTTT. Residues: CASSQAGTSGGVTGELFF.

This clone appeared a few times. The chain joins TRBV4-2 to TRBJ1-4, with a tentative D call TRBD1 (6 bases). CDR1 LGHNA and CDR2 YNFKEQ come from the germline V gene. V was cut by 0 bases and J by 4 bases, with 12 bases left in between. This CDR3 contains 16 residues. CDR3 bases: TGTGCCAGCAGCCAAGATTGGGGGGCAGGTAATGAAAAACTGTTTTTT. Protein product: CASSQDWGAGNEKLFF.

The CDR3 region is CASSSTWDLSYEQYF. CDR3 DNA sequence: TGTGCCAGCAGTTCTACCTGGGACCTATCCTACGAGCAGTACTTC. The rearrangement joins TRBV6-2 or TRBV6-3 to TRBJ2-7; D possibly matches TRBD1 or TRBD2 (5 bases each). Germline CDR1 is MNHEY and CDR2 is SVGEGT. The CDR3 loop spans 15 amino acids. V was shortened by 4 bases and J by 1 base, with 14 bases between the two germline ends.

This chain links TRBV6-2 or TRBV6-3 with TRBJ2-5; 11 bases line up with TRBD1. V lost 6 bases and J lost 5; bases outside the gene matches: 8. This CDR3 is 15 amino acids long. Germline V gene sequence: CDR1 MNHEY, CDR2 SVGEGT. CDR3 residues: CASSPEDRGRETQYF. The CDR3, as DNA: TGTGCCAGCAGCCCCGAGGACAGGGGGCGGGAGACCCAGTACTTC.

V usage is TRBV2 and J usage is TRBJ2-5; D gene ambiguous. CDR1 and CDR2 from the germline V gene are SNHLY and FYNNEI. Trimming took 4 bases from V and 5 from J, leaving 11 bases between them. The CDR3 has 13 residues. CDR3: CASSGLPGETQYF. The CDR3 nucleotides read TGTGCCAGCAGTGGTCTCCCTGGGGAGACCCAGTACTTC. Drawing the rest from reference TRBV2 and TRBJ2-5, the complete variable domain is EPEVTQTPSHQVTQMGQEVILRCVPISNHLYFYWYRQILGQKVEFLVSFYNNEISEKSEIFDDQFSVERPDGSNFTLKIRSTKLEDSAMYFCASSGLPGETQYFGPGTRLLVL.

V is TRBV2 and J is TRBJ2-7, with 11 bases fitting TRBD1. V was clipped by 6 bases and J by 6 bases; unmatched bases: 4. From germline, CDR1 is SNHLY and CDR2 FYNNEI. The CDR3 runs 13 residues. CDR3 amino acids: CASRGQGAGEQYF. The CDR3 DNA sequence: TGTGCCAGCAGAGGACAGGGGGCTGGCGAGCAGTACTTC.

The genes are TRBV6-1 and TRBJ2-1, with 14 bases that match TRBD2. Trimming cost V 4 bases and J 12 bases; bases outside gene matches: 11. This CDR3 has 16 amino acids. Germline V gives CDR1 MNHNS, CDR2 SASEGT. As DNA, the CDR3 is TGTGCCAGCAGTGTAATTCCGGGACTAGCGGGAGTGGGGCAGTTCTTC. It is translated as CASSVIPGLAGVGQFF.

The count of this clone is one. The V call is TRBV11-2, the J call TRBJ1-2; 10 positions match TRBD1. V lost 0 bases, J lost 5 bases, and 6 bases stayed unmatched. The CDR3 spans 16 residues. Germline-derived CDR1 and CDR2 are SGHAT and FQNNGV. The CDR3 region is CASSLDLGTGEYGYTF. CDR3 sequence (DNA): TGTGCCAGCAGCTTAGATCTGGGGACAGGGGAATATGGCTACACCTTC. Full variable domain (rest looked up from reference TRBV11-2 and TRBJ1-2): EAGVAQSPRYKIIEKRQSVAFWCNPISGHATLYWYQQILGQGPKLLIQFQNNGVVDDSQLPKDRFSAERLKGVDSTLKIQPAKLEDSAVYLCASSLDLGTGEYGYTFGSGTRLTVV.

This chain uses TRBV12-3 or TRBV12-4 with TRBJ1-2, with 8 bases aligning to TRBD1. The CDR3 has 13 amino acids. V was clipped by 5 bases and J by 2 bases; unmatched bases: 1. CDR3 region: CASSRQGNYGYTF. CDR3 sequence (DNA): TGTGCCAGCAGTAGACAGGGGAACTATGGCTACACCTTC.

The V call is TRBV5-3, the J call TRBJ2-3; D not certain. TRBV5-3 is noted as an ORF with a role that remains uncertain. This CDR3 has 8 amino acids. The ends were cut back, 2 bases at V and 12 bases at J, with 1 base in the middle. Written as DNA, the CDR3 is TGTGCCAGAAGCTTCCAGTATTTT. Encoded protein: CARSFQYF.

This clone is medium-sized in the sample. The genes are TRBV19 and TRBJ1-5; the match to TRBD1 covers 8 bases. This CDR3 has 15 amino acids. Unmatched junction bases numbered 6, after V lost 3 bases and J lost 5 bases. Germline V gives CDR1 LNHDA, CDR2 SQIVND (reference sequence). Here the CDR3 reads CASSMGTGPHQPQHF. The CDR3 nucleotides read TGTGCCAGTAGTATGGGGACAGGCCCTCATCAGCCCCAGCATTTT.

Only one count was recorded for this clone. The rearrangement links TRBV3-1 (or the pseudogene TRBV3-2) to TRBJ2-3, with 10 bases fitting TRBD2. V dropped 4 bases and J dropped 4; count of bases not matched to a gene: 8. This CDR3 is 16 amino acids long. Germline CDR1 reads LGHDT; CDR2 reads YNNKEL (reference sequence). The CDR3 loop is CASSLHSGGAADTQYF. CDR3 bases: TGTGCCAGCAGCCTTCACAGCGGGGGGGCCGCAGATACGCAGTATTTT.

This clone was seen a single time. CDR3 residues: CASTRAREQYF. The DNA of the CDR3 is TGTGCCAGTACCAGGGCGCGGGAGCAGTACTTC. The chain combines TRBV7-2 with TRBJ2-7; weak D call: TRBD1 (5 bases). This CDR3 comprises 11 residues. Germline V gene data show CDR1 as SGHTA and CDR2 as FQGNSA. V was trimmed by 9 bases and J by 7 bases, leaving 13 bases between them.

This clone has a handful of counts. The CDR3 bases are TGTGCCAGTAGTATCTGGGGTGACGACCAGCCCCAGCATTTT. It translates to CASSIWGDDQPQHF. The chain links TRBV19 to TRBJ1-5; D remains unclear. This CDR3 has 14 amino acids. Trimming pared 3 bases from V and 7 bases from J, leaving 13 bases between. Germline CDR1 and CDR2: LNHDA and SQIVND (reference sequence).

In its sample, this clone was seen a few times. This sequence joins TRBV7-9 and TRBJ1-5; D might be TRBD1 (6 bases). The CDR3 runs 13 residues. The germline gives CDR1 SEHNR, CDR2 FQNEAQ (reference sequence). The germline V and J ends were trimmed by 5 bases and 4 bases, with 9 bases remaining between them. The DNA of the CDR3 is TGTGCCAGCAGCCAGGACAGTAATCAGCCCCAGCATTTT. It codes for CASSQDSNQPQHF. The whole variable domain, filled in from reference TRBV7-9 and TRBJ1-5, reads DTGVSQNPRHKITKRGQNVTFRCDPISEHNRLYWYRQTLGQGPEFLTYFQNEAQLEKSRLLSDRFSAERPKGSFSTLEIQRTEQGDSAMYLCASSQDSNQPQHFGDGTRLSIL.

V and J are TRBV11-2 and TRBJ2-3, with TRBD2 as a possible D gene (5 bases). Per germline, CDR1 SGHAT and CDR2 FQNNGV. The CDR3 has 15 residues. Trimming took 5 bases from V and 1 from J, leaving 13 bases between them. The CDR3, as DNA: TGTGCCAGCAGCGTCCGAGGGTGGGGCACAGATACGCAGTATTTT. It is translated as CASSVRGWGTDTQYF.

The V call is TRBV7-2, the J call TRBJ2-7, with 8 bases lining up with TRBD2. The V and J ends lost 4 bases and 2 bases, in that order; junction bases with no gene match: 10. This CDR3 is built from 16 residues. Looked up from germline, CDR1 is SGHTA and CDR2 is FQGNSA. The CDR3 region is CASSSPGRGSTYEQYF. The DNA of the CDR3 is TGTGCCAGCAGCTCCCCCGGGAGGGGATCGACCTACGAGCAGTACTTC.